These T cell receptor beta chains were read from a single sample in a study of T-cell reconstitution after alpha-beta-depleted transplantation in children. TCRdb redid the calling of the PCR reads with MiXCR, one entry per CDR3 protein. This sample yields about 240,000 distinct CDR3 sequences, of which about 12% are seen a single time; about 2.4% belongs to the top ten. The specimen was PBMCs from the stem cell graft donor, collected from the stem cell graft. These receptors were taken from a human donor who donated a stem cell graft to a child with acute lymphoblastic leukemia. The CDR3 runs from the conserved cysteine through the conserved F or W. Fields, in order: J gene, D gene, clone size, V gene, CDR3 DNA, CDR3 protein. The D gene is left open where the match is weak. Clone size appears in some rows only: once, few, many, or a class for an expanded clone.

TRBJ2-5 | TRBD2 | many | TRBV27 | TGTGCCAGCAGCTTCGGAAGCGGGAGTGCTGGGGAGACCCAGTACTTC | CASSFGSGSAGETQYF
TRBJ1-1 | NA | NA | TRBV7-6 | TGTGCCAGCAGCTTAGAGTACGGCACTGAAGCTTTCTTT | CASSLEYGTEAFF
TRBJ1-1 | NA | NA | TRBV7-3 | TGTGCCAGCAGCTTAACCCCAACCGACACTGAAGCTTTCTTT | CASSLTPTDTEAFF
TRBJ2-5 | NA | few | TRBV10-3 | TGTGCCATCAGGGATGGACAGCCCTACGAGACCCAGTACTTC | CAIRDGQPYETQYF
TRBJ2-1 | NA | NA | TRBV9 | TGTGCCAGCGAGGGGCGGGGTGGGGAGCAGTTCTTC | CASEGRGGEQFF
TRBJ2-2 | NA | many | TRBV2 | TGTGCCAGCAAAACAGGAATCGCCGGGGAGCTGTTTTTT | CASKTGIAGELFF
TRBJ2-7 | TRBD2 | many | TRBV5-1 | TGCGCCAGCAGCTTGGCCGGGGAGGGCTACGAGCAGTACTTC | CASSLAGEGYEQYF
TRBJ2-1 | TRBD2 | many | TRBV7-8 | TGTGCCAGCAGCTTACTGGGCGGGAGCTCCTACAATGAGCAGTTCTTC | CASSLLGGSSYNEQFF
TRBJ1-2 | TRBD1 | NA | TRBV7-2 | TGTGCCAGCAGCGACTCAGGGGGCGCGTATGGCTACACCTTC | CASSDSGGAYGYTF
TRBJ1-1 | NA | few | TRBV4-3 | TGCGCCAGCAGCCGGGGACCGTCGAGGAACACTGAAGCTTTCTTT | CASSRGPSRNTEAFF
TRBJ2-3 | NA | many | TRBV20-1 | TGCAGTGCTAGAGATCCCAGGGAAAACACAGATACGCAGTATTTT | CSARDPRENTDTQYF
TRBJ2-7 | TRBD1 | NA | TRBV4-3 | TGCGCCAGCAGCAGGGGGACAGGGCGTAGGGGGCAGTACTTC | CASSRGTGRRGQYF
TRBJ2-6 | TRBD2 | few | TRBV13 | TGTGCCGATTCGAGGTGGCACGGGGGGGCAGGGGCCAACGTCCTGACTTTC | CADSRWHGGAGANVLTF
TRBJ2-7 | TRBD2 | many | TRBV7-9 | TGTGCCAGCAGCTCTAGCGGGGGCCTTTCCTACGAGCAGTACTTC | CASSSSGGLSYEQYF
TRBJ2-5 | TRBD1 | NA | TRBV5-6 | TGTGCCAGCAGCCCGGGACAGCCCGGACAGACCCAGTACTTC | CASSPGQPGQTQYF
TRBJ1-1 | TRBD1 | NA | TRBV19 | TGTGCCAGTAAACCAGGGACAGTGACCACTGAAGCTTTCTTT | CASKPGTVTTEAFF
TRBJ2-3 | TRBD1 | many | TRBV20-1 | TGCAGTGCTGCGGACAGGGGCGACACAGATACGCAGTATTTT | CSAADRGDTDTQYF
TRBJ2-5 | NA | many | TRBV7-2 | TGTGCCAGCAGCTTAGGACGGAACCCACGGGAGACCCAGTACTTC | CASSLGRNPRETQYF